Listed here are 9 T cell receptor beta chains from one sample, sequenced in a study of post-analysis software for immune sequencing data. Study-wide results and limits: TRBV segments more frequent in patients than in controls numbered several and included TRBV5-6, TRBV5-1 and TRBV20-1.

Libraries were made from TCR beta cDNA, and they carried unique molecular identifiers. TCRdb re-analysed the PCR reads in MiXCR, keeping a single row per CDR3 protein. Here the sample spans 450,000 to 700,000 distinct CDR3 sequences, 44% being singletons. Which antigens these TCRs recognize remains unknown. Sequenced material: blood. All receptors come from a girl aged 5-17 years with multiple sclerosis.

The gene calls are TRBV12-3 or TRBV12-4 and TRBJ2-1; 13 bases align to TRBD2. After removal of 5 bases from V and 4 bases from J, the junction contained 2 bases not matched to a gene. The CDR3 length is 15 residues. This CDR3 reads CASSGTSGKYNEQFF. The CDR3 coding sequence is TGTGCCAGCAGTGGGACTAGCGGGAAATACAATGAGCAGTTCTTC.

This clonotype was observed a handful of times. The rearrangement uses TRBV10-3 and TRBJ2-5; D perhaps matches TRBD2 (5 bases). Trimming took off 6 bases at V and 1 base at J, with 9 bases between the two ends. Germline V gives CDR1 ENHRY, CDR2 SYGVKD. CDR3 length equals 13 residues. The CDR3 sequence is CAISWTPQETQYF. CDR3 sequence (DNA): TGTGCCATCAGCTGGACTCCCCAAGAGACCCAGTACTTC.

In its sample, this clonotype was seen a few times. The chain employs TRBV12-3 or TRBV12-4 and TRBJ1-2; TRBD1 might be the D (6 bases). The CDR3 loop spans 14 amino acids. Trimming stripped 6 bases from V and 2 bases from J, with 13 bases between. This CDR3 reads CASRSSGTNYGYTF. The CDR3 nucleotides are TGTGCCAGCAGGTCCTCCGGGACAAACTATGGCTACACCTTC.

This clonotype was counted between two and nine times. The chain uses TRBV4-1 and TRBJ1-2; D may be TRBD1 (5 bases). Germline assignment: CDR1 MGHRA and CDR2 YSYEKL. V was trimmed by 1 base and J by 13 bases, leaving 16 bases between them. The CDR3 covers 13 residues. CDR3 DNA: TGCGCCAGCAGCCAAGTAATGGGACCACCCAGCACCTTC. Translation gives CASSQVMGPPSTF.

The chain recombines TRBV5-6 with TRBJ1-4; 7 bases match TRBD1. CDR3 length: 14 amino acids. Trimming took 4 bases from V and 4 from J; bases not matched to a gene: 4. Germline loops: CDR1 SGHDT, CDR2 YYEEEE. This CDR3 is CASSLRDSNEKLFF. CDR3 bases: TGTGCCAGCAGCCTCCGGGACAGTAATGAAAAACTGTTTTTT.

The chain joins TRBV29-1 to TRBJ2-3; D call uncertain. Germline V gene lookup returns CDR1 SQVTM and CDR2 ANQGSEA. The CDR3 is made up of 10 amino acids. Trimming removed 7 bases from V and 2 bases from J, with 4 bases in between. CDR3 sequence reads: CSGLTDTQYF. The CDR3, as DNA: TGCAGCGGCCTCACAGATACGCAGTATTTT.

The CDR3 DNA reads TGCGCCAGCAGCTTGGAACAGGGTAGCGATACGCAGTATTTT. Protein product: CASSLEQGSDTQYF. The chain has TRBV5-1 and TRBJ2-3, with a possible D match to TRBD1 (6 bases). Germline loops: CDR1 SGHRS, CDR2 YFSETQ. This CDR3 is 14 amino acids long. V was trimmed by 0 bases and J by 6 bases, leaving 11 bases between them.

V is TRBV12-3 or TRBV12-4 and J is TRBJ2-5; TRBD2 agrees at 10 bases. J gave up 2 bases and V 2 bases, and 14 bases lay outside the gene matches. This CDR3 has 19 residues. The CDR3 bases are TGTGCCAGCAGTTTACCCCTGGGGAGACTAGCGGGCGCTCAAGAGACCCAGTACTTC. Protein: CASSLPLGRLAGAQETQYF.

DNA for the CDR3: TGCAGCGTTGATAAGGGGGCGTATGGCTACACCTTC. Translating it yields CSVDKGAYGYTF. The V gene is TRBV29-1, the J gene TRBJ1-2, with TRBD1 identical over 7 bases. The CDR3 spans 12 residues. V was pared by 3 bases and J by 5 bases, with 3 bases of the junction left unmatched. Germline assignment: CDR1 SQVTM and CDR2 ANQGSEA.